Each of the 9 T cell receptor beta chains below was sequenced from the same sample in a study of blood T cell repertoires in COVID-19. Clones were read by immunoSEQ multiplex PCR, and TCRdb kept only the in-frame ones, dropping some. The table includes approximately 270,000 clones, approximately 89% detected once. Sequenced material: PBMCs or T cells enriched from blood (not recorded which). Receptors were obtained from a woman aged 55-69 years who had recovered from COVID-19.

This chain links TRBV9 with TRBJ1-5; the D gene is possibly TRBD1 (5 bases). V lost 3 bases and J lost 3, with 10 bases in between. This CDR3 comprises 14 residues. CDR1 and CDR2 (germline): SGDLS, YYNGEE. CDR3 in amino acids: CASSGGEYNQPQHF. The CDR3 DNA reads as TGTGCCAGCAGCGGGGGGGAGTACAATCAGCCCCAGCATTTT.

The rearrangement links TRBV3-1 (or the pseudogene TRBV3-2) to TRBJ1-1; TRBD1 is a possible D gene (6 bases). Germline CDR1 LGHDT, CDR2 YNNKEL (reference sequence). CDR3 length: 14 residues. The V gene lost 3 bases and the J gene lost 0 bases, with 8 bases spanning the gap. As DNA, the CDR3 is TGTGCCAGCAGCCAGACAGGAATGAACACTGAAGCTTTCTTT. It encodes CASSQTGMNTEAFF.

V and J are TRBV5-1 and TRBJ1-5, with D tentatively TRBD1 (5 bases). With 0 bases removed from V and 0 bases from J, the gap between germline ends came to 7 bases. Per germline, CDR1 SGHRS and CDR2 YFSETQ. This CDR3 is built from 15 residues. CDR3 bases: TGCGCCAGCAGCTTGGAGGGGAATAGCAATCAGCCCCAGCATTTT. This translates into CASSLEGNSNQPQHF. Full variable domain (remainder filled in from reference TRBV5-1 and TRBJ1-5): KAGVTQTPRYLIKTRGQQVTLSCSPISGHRSVSWYQQTPGQGLQFLFEYFSETQRNKGNFPGRFSGRQFSNSRSEMNVSTLELGDSALYLCASSLEGNSNQPQHFGDGTRLSIL.

The gene calls are TRBV6-5 and TRBJ1-4; possible D gene TRBD1, 5 bases. Per germline, CDR1 MNHEY and CDR2 SVGAGI. This CDR3 comprises 16 residues. Deletions cut 4 bases from V and 0 bases from J, with 12 bases between. The CDR3 DNA follows: TGTGCCAGCAGTTCGGACATGTATGCAACTAATGAAAAACTGTTTTTT. It is translated as CASSSDMYATNEKLFF.

This rearrangement joins TRBV11-2 to TRBJ2-4, with 7 bases lining up with TRBD1. This CDR3 is 18 amino acids long. After removal of 2 bases from V and 1 base from J, the junction contained 11 bases not matched to a gene. The germline V gene has CDR1 SGHAT and CDR2 FQNNGV. CDR3 protein: CASSLPRQGPGAKNIQYF. The CDR3 DNA reads as TGTGCCAGCAGCTTACCCCGACAGGGCCCGGGGGCCAAAAACATTCAGTACTTC.

This chain links TRBV7-3 with TRBJ1-3; the D is unclear. Deletions cut 5 bases from V and 4 bases from J, with 15 bases between. Germline V gene data show CDR1 as SGHTA and CDR2 as FQGTGA. This CDR3 has 15 amino acids. CDR3 protein: CASSGLGGRGNTIYF. The CDR3 DNA is TGTGCCAGCAGCGGACTGGGAGGGCGAGGAAACACCATATATTTT.

The chain employs TRBV5-1 and TRBJ1-2, with D maybe TRBD1 (5 bases). CDR1 is SGHRS and CDR2 is YFSETQ in the germline V gene. The CDR3 length is 13 residues. V gave up 3 bases and J gave up 5 bases, with 11 bases separating them. CDR3 bases: TGCGCCAGCAGCTCCGGGACTCGATATGGCTACACCTTC. Residues: CASSSGTRYGYTF.

The chain recombines TRBV29-1 with TRBJ2-2, with TRBD2 matching over 11 bases. The germline V gene encodes CDR1 SQVTM and CDR2 ANQGSEA. CDR3 length equals 16 residues. With V trimmed by 3 bases and J by 6 bases, 9 bases remained unmatched. The CDR3 region has the DNA TGCAGCGTTGATGGCACTAGCGGGAGAGGGGCCGGGGAGCTGTTTTTT. It codes for CSVDGTSGRGAGELFF.

The rearrangement uses TRBV27 and TRBJ2-7, with a possible D match to TRBD1 (6 bases). Trimming left V 5 bases short and J 5 bases short, with 7 bases between. This CDR3 spans 11 amino acids. Germline loops: CDR1 MNHEY, CDR2 SMNVEV (reference sequence). CDR3 in DNA: TGTGCCAGCAGTCAGGGGAACGAGCAGTACTTC. As protein: CASSQGNEQYF.